This TCR beta chain was identified in a study of control samples from healthy donors and cancer patients (dated by TCRdb to 2020 to 2021). Reading from cysteine to phenylalanine, the CDR3 counts 14 amino acids. Left in the record is the CDR3 DNA by itself, 42 bases read in frame from the first base. V was cut back by 0 bases and J by 4 bases, leaving a gap of 7 bases between them. Via the germline V gene, CDR1 is SGHRS and CDR2 YFSETQ. Comment on this clone: Its antigen remains unidentified. No much larger clone exists at a distance of one base, and base qualities are not known.

The library relied on the immunoSEQ multiplex PCR assay. Not all clones reach the TCRdb copy of this immuneACCESS table, which keeps in-frame sequences only. Checked studies attribute under half of the gap to unresolved V genes and leave the rest unexplained. The sample data list 90,000 to 140,000 clones, and approximately 83% of these were observed just once. Approximately 13% of the sample goes to the ten largest clones. This receptor chain uses TRBV5-1 and TRBJ1-4, with no confident D gene call. Material for sequencing was blood. The receptor comes from a woman aged 45-59 years in good health. The nucleotide sequence reads as follows: TGCGCCAGCAGCTTGGTACAGAATAATGAAAAACTGTTTTTT. Its translation reads: CASSLVQNNEKLFF.